These T cell receptor beta chains were read from a single sample in a study of OX40 agonist ivuxolimab in advanced cancers. The protocol was immunoSEQ multiplex PCR, while the TCRdb copy is restricted to in-frame clones and leaves out a portion. This sample yields approximately 23,000 clones, of which roughly nine tenths are seen a single time; 29% belongs to the top ten. The sample was CD4+ or CD8+ T cells sorted from blood, taken in a trial of the OX40 agonist ivuxolimab. These receptors all come from an adult with an advanced solid tumor such as melanoma, head and neck, liver or kidney cancer. The CDR3 runs from the conserved cysteine through the conserved F or W. D genes are given only for firm matches. Expanded clones are given a class, and other clones once, few, many or no size at all.

>12|-|TRBV14|-|TRBJ2-1
CASSPGLGEQFF
TGTGCCAGCAGCCCGGGACTGGGTGAGCAGTTCTTC
>14|-|TRBV28|-|TRBJ2-2
CASSPAPGDGELFF
TGTGCCAGCAGTCCAGCCCCCGGGGACGGGGAGCTGTTTTTT
>18|-|TRBV7-8|TRBD1|TRBJ1-5
CASSLGPEGARGNQPQHF
TGTGCCAGCAGCTTAGGTCCGGAGGGGGCCCGGGGCAATCAGCCCCAGCATTTT
>14|-|TRBV5-5|-|TRBJ2-3
CASSLNRFTDTQYF
TGTGCCAGCAGCTTGAACAGATTCACAGATACGCAGTATTTT
>14|-|TRBV27|TRBD1|TRBJ2-7
CASSSWDRRSEQYF
TGTGCCAGCAGTTCATGGGACAGGCGAAGCGAGCAGTACTTC
>12|few|TRBV28|-|TRBJ2-7
CASSPRSHEQYF
TGTGCCAGCAGTCCCCGGAGCCACGAGCAGTACTTC
>12|-|TRBV7-8|-|TRBJ1-1
CASSLMNTEAFF
TGTGCCAGCAGCCTTATGAACACTGAAGCTTTCTTT
>17|once|TRBV7-8|TRBD2|TRBJ2-7
CASSQLAGVKGVYEQYF
TGTGCCAGCAGTCAACTAGCGGGCGTGAAGGGGGTCTACGAGCAGTACTTC
>14|-|TRBV10-2|-|TRBJ2-7
CASSESGSVYEQYF
TGCGCCAGCAGTGAGTCCGGTTCTGTCTACGAGCAGTACTTC
>17|-|TRBV15|-|TRBJ1-4
CATSREAASSIKEKLFF
TGTGCCACCAGCAGAGAAGCGGCGAGCAGCATTAAGGAAAAACTGTTTTTT
>14|-|TRBV9|TRBD1|TRBJ2-7
CASSPTGTGVEQYF
TGTGCCAGCAGCCCAACCGGGACAGGGGTCGAGCAGTACTTC
>15|-|TRBV9|-|TRBJ1-3
CASSVGVGSGNTIYF
TGTGCCAGCAGCGTAGGGGTGGGGTCTGGAAACACCATATATTTT
>11|-|TRBV14|TRBD1|TRBJ1-2
CASSKGTDYTF
TGTGCCAGCAGCAAGGGGACAGACTACACCTTC
>15|few|TRBV27|-|TRBJ1-2
CASSLTLTGSGGYTF
TGTGCCAGCAGTCTAACCCTAACAGGTTCGGGTGGCTACACCTTC
>14|-|TRBV7-8|-|TRBJ2-7
CASSVRTLNYEQYF
TGTGCCAGCAGCGTCCGGACTTTAAACTACGAGCAGTACTTC
>13|-|TRBV6-4|-|TRBJ2-3
CASSRRYADTQYF
TGTGCCAGCAGTAGACGATACGCGGATACGCAGTATTTT
>15|few|TRBV6-5|-|TRBJ2-7
CASSYGGGTVYEQYF
TGTGCCAGCAGTTACGGCGGCGGGACAGTTTACGAGCAGTACTTC
>14|once|TRBV19|-|TRBJ2-7
CASSSRESAYEQYF
TGTGCCAGTAGTTCCCGGGAGAGCGCCTACGAGCAGTACTTC
>15|-|TRBV27|TRBD2|TRBJ2-1
CASSLAGGPYNEQFF
TGTGCCAGCAGTTTAGCGGGAGGTCCCTACAATGAGCAGTTCTTC
>15|-|TRBV28|-|TRBJ1-5
CASSLWEGEYQPQHF
TGTGCCAGCAGTTTATGGGAGGGGGAGTATCAGCCCCAGCATTTT